Following are 30 T cell receptor beta chains from one sample sequenced in a study of OX40 agonist ivuxolimab in advanced cancers. Profiled with immunoSEQ multiplex PCR; TCRdb holds only in-frame clones, not every one. The sample includes about 62,000 clones, roughly 90% of them seen just once. This specimen was CD4+ or CD8+ T cells sorted from blood, taken in a trial of the OX40 agonist ivuxolimab. Every receptor here comes from an adult with an advanced solid tumor such as melanoma, head and neck, liver or kidney cancer.

In its sample, this clone was seen a few times. J is TRBJ1-5 and V is TRBV2; TRBD1 agrees at 9 bases. The germline V gene has CDR1 SNHLY and CDR2 FYNNEI. J lost 8 bases, V lost 7 bases, and 15 bases had no gene match. CDR3 length: 16 amino acids. This CDR3 reads CASKAGTGYFAEPQHF. As DNA, the CDR3 is TGTGCCAGCAAGGCGGGGACAGGGTATTTTGCGGAGCCCCAGCATTTT. The full variable domain, its missing parts supplied by reference TRBV2 and TRBJ1-5, is EPEVTQTPSHQVTQMGQEVILRCVPISNHLYFYWYRQILGQKVEFLVSFYNNEISEKSEIFDDQFSVERPDGSNFTLKIRSTKLEDSAMYFCASKAGTGYFAEPQHFGDGTRLSIL.

The chain recombines TRBV6-5 with TRBJ1-2; the D gene is possibly TRBD1 (6 bases). V was shortened by 5 bases and J by 6 bases, with 16 bases between the two germline ends. CDR1 and CDR2 (germline): MNHEY, SVGAGI. The CDR3 covers 14 residues. DNA of the CDR3: TGTGCCAGCAGTCCCACGACGGGGGGCGATGGCTACACCTTC. It translates to CASSPTTGGDGYTF.

The rearrangement uses TRBV5-4 and TRBJ2-3; D gene ambiguous. The V gene's germline CDR1 is SGHNT and CDR2 YYREEE (reference sequence). This CDR3 is built from 14 residues. With 1 base removed from V and 5 bases from J, the gap between germline ends came to 11 bases. CDR3: CASSLKGRVDTQYF. The CDR3 nucleotides are TGTGCCAGCAGCTTGAAGGGCAGAGTAGATACGCAGTATTTT.

This clone was counted a single time. This sequence joins TRBV7-8 and TRBJ2-7; either TRBD1 or TRBD2 may fit D (6 bases each). The CDR3 runs 14 residues. Germline CDR1 is SGHVS and CDR2 is FQNEAQ. V was trimmed by 8 bases and J by 1 base, leaving 15 bases between them. CDR3 residues: CASGLRGLSYEQYF. The DNA of the CDR3 is TGTGCCAGCGGACTCCGGGGGCTTTCCTACGAGCAGTACTTC.

The chain links TRBV10-1 to TRBJ1-4, with D perhaps TRBD1 (5 bases). This CDR3 spans 14 amino acids. V gave up 5 bases and J gave up 8 bases, with 15 bases separating them. Germline CDR1 WNHNN, CDR2 SYGVQD (reference sequence). CDR3 in amino acids: CASSPGSRGEKLFF. The CDR3 bases are TGCGCCAGCAGTCCAGGGAGTAGAGGAGAAAAACTGTTTTTT.

This chain connects TRBV30 to TRBJ2-1, with 10 bases matching TRBD2. The ends lost 3 bases at V and 3 bases at J; junction bases unmatched: 11. This CDR3 has 17 amino acids. The germline gives CDR1 GTSNPN, CDR2 SVGIG (reference sequence). The DNA for the CDR3 is TGTGCCTGGAGCCACACAAGGACTAGCGGACTCTACAATGAGCAGTTCTTC. As protein: CAWSHTRTSGLYNEQFF. Filled out from reference TRBV30 and TRBJ2-1, the complete variable domain reads SQTIHQWPATLVQPVGSPLSLECTVEGTSNPNLYWYRQAAGRGLQLLFYSVGIGQISSEVPQNLSASRPQDRQFILSSKKLLLSDSGFYLCAWSHTRTSGLYNEQFFGPGTRLTVL.

The V gene is TRBV5-6, the J gene TRBJ2-1, with TRBD2 matching over 7 bases. Per germline, CDR1 SGHDT and CDR2 YYEEEE. This CDR3 is built from 12 residues. The junction had 0 bases not matched to a gene; V was cut back by 3 bases and J by 6 bases. The CDR3 nucleotides read TGTGCCAGCAGCTGGACTAGCAATGAGCAGTTCTTC. Translation gives CASSWTSNEQFF.

The chain joins TRBV5-5 to TRBJ1-4; perhaps TRBD1 as D (6 bases). The CDR3 is 18 amino acids. Between the trimmed V and J ends, which lost 4 bases and 0 bases, there was a span of 19 bases. The germline gives CDR1 SGHKS, CDR2 YYEKEE (reference sequence). The CDR3 sequence is CASSLGQKATATNEKLFF. The CDR3, as DNA: TGTGCCAGCAGCCTCGGACAGAAAGCCACCGCAACTAATGAAAAACTGTTTTTT. Using reference TRBV5-5 and TRBJ1-4 for the parts outside the CDR3, the full variable domain is DAGVTQSPTHLIKTRGQQVTLRCSPISGHKSVSWYQQVLGQGPQFIFQYYEKEERGRGNFPDRFSARQFPNYSSELNVNALLLGDSALYLCASSLGQKATATNEKLFFGSGTQLSVL.

This chain uses TRBV6-1 with TRBJ2-1; TRBD2 aligns across 8 bases. Germline V gene sequence: CDR1 MNHNS, CDR2 SASEGT. The V segment lost 7 bases and the J segment 8 bases; nucleotides outside the gene matches: 7. This CDR3 has 13 residues. Here the CDR3 DNA reads TGTGCCAGCACCAAGCCAGCGGGAGATGAGCAGTTCTTC. This sequence encodes CASTKPAGDEQFF.

This clone was seen once. The genes are TRBV6-5 and TRBJ2-7; 9 nucleotides align to TRBD1. The CDR3 covers 15 residues. CDR1 and CDR2 from the germline V gene are MNHEY and SVGAGI. With V trimmed by 10 bases and J by 2 bases, 12 bases remained unmatched. CDR3 DNA sequence: TGTGCCACTTCGGACAGGGGAGTCTCAACCTACGAGCAGTACTTC. It codes for CATSDRGVSTYEQYF.

J is TRBJ2-7 and V is TRBV11-2, with D perhaps matching TRBD1 (5 bases). The germline V gene encodes CDR1 SGHAT and CDR2 FQNNGV. V was pared by 2 bases and J by 3 bases, with 14 bases between. The CDR3 loop spans 15 amino acids. The CDR3 region has the DNA TGTGCCAGCAGCTTATTTGTTAGACAGAACTACGAGCAGTACTTC. Its translation: CASSLFVRQNYEQYF.

The gene calls are TRBV19 and TRBJ2-1; 7 bases fit TRBD1. This CDR3 is built from 16 residues. V dropped 4 bases and J dropped 0; count of bases not matched to a gene: 6. CDR1 and CDR2 from the germline V gene are LNHDA and SQIVND (reference sequence). The CDR3 here is CASSKGRTGSYNEQFF. The DNA for the CDR3 is TGTGCCAGTAGTAAGGGAAGGACAGGCTCCTACAATGAGCAGTTCTTC.

The V gene is TRBV6-6, the J gene TRBJ2-3, with TRBD1 matching over 11 bases. V lost 6 bases to trimming and J lost 3 bases; unmatched junction nucleotides: 8. The germline gives CDR1 MNHNY, CDR2 SVGAGI (reference sequence). CDR3 length equals 16 residues. In DNA, the CDR3 is TGTGCCAGCAGGTACCTGGGACAGGGGGTTACAGATACGCAGTATTTT. Its translation: CASRYLGQGVTDTQYF.

V usage is TRBV5-4 and J usage is TRBJ2-2, with TRBD1 matching over 10 bases. The trim removed 4 bases at V and 6 bases at J, leaving 9 bases unmatched. In germline, CDR1 is SGHNT, CDR2 YYREEE (reference sequence). This CDR3 contains 16 residues. CDR3 in amino acids: CASSIPGTGAAGELFF. In DNA, the CDR3 is TGTGCCAGCAGCATACCCGGGACAGGGGCCGCCGGGGAGCTGTTTTTT.

The V and J genes are TRBV19 and TRBJ1-1; possibly TRBD1 for D (5 bases). The length of the CDR3 is 17 residues. Germline loops: CDR1 LNHDA, CDR2 SQIVND (reference sequence). V was shortened by 2 bases and J by 5 bases, with 21 bases between the two germline ends. The CDR3 region is CASSITPSPGGNTEAFF. CDR3 nucleotide sequence: TGTGCCAGTAGTATAACTCCCTCCCCCGGGGGGAATACTGAAGCTTTCTTT.

The chain is built from TRBV5-6 and TRBJ2-5, with a weak D call TRBD1 (5 bases). The V gene's germline CDR1 is SGHDT and CDR2 YYEEEE. V was cut by 0 bases and J by 4 bases, with 10 bases left in between. There are 14 residues in the CDR3. For the CDR3, the DNA is TGTGCCAGCAGCTTGGGAGGTCAGGGAGAGACCCAGTACTTC. Its translation is CASSLGGQGETQYF.

The chain uses TRBV10-1 and TRBJ2-7; D is perhaps TRBD2 (5 bases). Germline CDR1 reads WNHNN; CDR2 reads SYGVQD (reference sequence). V was cut by 4 bases and J by 5 bases, with 18 bases left in between. The length of the CDR3 is 15 residues. This CDR3 is CASSARGSLADEQYF. For the CDR3, the DNA is TGCGCCAGCAGTGCCAGAGGGAGTTTGGCGGACGAGCAGTACTTC.

This rearrangement joins TRBV11-2 to TRBJ2-3; D is possibly TRBD1 (5 bases). CDR1 is SGHAT, CDR2 FQNNGV, per germline. V gave up 1 base and J gave up 5 bases, with 13 bases separating them. The CDR3 has 15 residues. The CDR3 sequence is CASSLAGNPGDTQYF. The CDR3 DNA reads as TGTGCCAGCAGCTTAGCAGGGAACCCCGGAGATACGCAGTATTTT.

This clone was detected only a few times. This rearrangement joins TRBV19 to TRBJ2-7; no definite D call. The germline V gene encodes CDR1 LNHDA and CDR2 SQIVND (reference sequence). The CDR3 is made up of 13 amino acids. The ends were cut back, 4 bases at V and 2 bases at J, with 9 bases in the middle. CDR3 nucleotides: TGTGCCAGTAGTACGGAGCAAACCTACGAGCAGTACTTC. Protein: CASSTEQTYEQYF.

This clone was detected only once. The V call is TRBV7-9, the J call TRBJ2-5; TRBD1 agrees at 7 bases. The length of the CDR3 is 14 residues. The junction had 4 bases not matched to a gene; V was cut back by 3 bases and J by 3 bases. Germline V gene data show CDR1 as SEHNR and CDR2 as FQNEAQ (reference sequence). CDR3: CASSLETGKETQYF. The CDR3 DNA is TGTGCCAGCAGCTTGGAGACAGGGAAAGAGACCCAGTACTTC.

Comments on this clone: This same CDR3 is encoded by further DNA sequences in the sample. The chain combines TRBV18 with TRBJ2-3; D perhaps matches TRBD2 (5 bases). Per germline, CDR1 KGHSH and CDR2 LQKENI. The CDR3 length is 16 residues. V was pared by 6 bases and J by 1 base, with 17 bases between. The CDR3 loop reads CASSPPSGGRTDTQYF. In nucleotides, the CDR3 is TGTGCCAGCTCGCCGCCTTCTGGCGGGCGCACAGATACGCAGTATTTT.

On this clone: Other nucleotide sequences from this sample produce the same CDR3. The chain links TRBV5-1 to TRBJ1-1; maybe TRBD1 (5 bases). The germline V gene has CDR1 SGHRS and CDR2 YFSETQ. The CDR3 contains 14 residues. Trimming shortened V by 5 bases and J by 11 bases, and 22 bases separated the two germline ends. The CDR3 DNA is TGCGCCAGCAGGATAGGGGTTGTGAGTGATGAGGCTTTCTTT. Its translation is CASRIGVVSDEAFF.

Here the CDR3 DNA reads TGCGCCAGCAGCTTGGGACATCGGGGCACCGGGGAGCTGTTTTTT. Protein product: CASSLGHRGTGELFF. The rearrangement uses TRBV5-1 and TRBJ2-2, with D tentatively TRBD2 (5 bases). Trimming left V 0 bases short and J 4 bases short, with 10 bases between. Germline CDR1 reads SGHRS; CDR2 reads YFSETQ. CDR3 length equals 15 residues.

This chain connects TRBV10-3 to TRBJ2-7; 10 nucleotides agree with TRBD1. The CDR3 sequence is 13 residues long. The trim removed 10 bases at V and 5 bases at J, leaving 8 bases unmatched. Germline loops: CDR1 ENHRY, CDR2 SYGVKD. CDR3 coding DNA: TGTGCCACCTCAGACAGGGGGCTCGACGAGCAGTACTTC. The encoded protein is CATSDRGLDEQYF.

About this clone: A junction boundary mismatches the germline segment, possibly from a read error. The chain carries TRBV28 and TRBJ2-1; TRBD2 is a possible D gene (5 bases). Germline V gene lookup returns CDR1 MDHEN and CDR2 SYDVKM. This CDR3 region has 11 residues. In DNA form, the CDR3 reads TGTGCCAGCTACGAGGGTCCCCTTATAGTCTTC. Amino acid sequence: CASYEGPLIVF.

This chain connects TRBV25-1 to TRBJ2-1; 8 bases are shared with TRBD2. CDR1 is MGHDK and CDR2 is SYGVNS in the germline V gene. The V gene end was trimmed by 2 bases and the J gene end by 3 bases; junction bases not matched to a gene: 6. This CDR3 region has 16 residues. CDR3 coding DNA: TGTGCCAGCAGTGAAGGGGAGCGGGGGTTCTACAATGAGCAGTTCTTC. The encoded protein is CASSEGERGFYNEQFF. The full variable domain, rest sourced from reference TRBV25-1 and TRBJ2-1, is EADIYQTPRYLVIGTGKKITLECSQTMGHDKMYWYQQDPGMELHLIHYSYGVNSTEKGDLSSESTVSRIRTEHFPLTLESARPSHTSQYLCASSEGERGFYNEQFFGPGTRLTVL.

This chain joins TRBV5-4 and TRBJ1-1; D possibly corresponds to TRBD1 (6 bases). Trimming stripped 4 bases from V and 1 base from J, with 11 bases between. The CDR3 extends over 14 amino acids. Germline assignment: CDR1 SGHNT and CDR2 YYREEE (reference sequence). The CDR3 region has the DNA TGTGCCAGCAGCCCCGGGACACAGAACACTGAAGCTTTCTTT. Translated: CASSPGTQNTEAFF. Full variable domain (rest looked up from reference TRBV5-4 and TRBJ1-1): ETGVTQSPTHLIKTRGQQVTLRCSSQSGHNTVSWYQQALGQGPQFIFQYYREEENGRGNFPPRFSGLQFPNYSSELNVNALELDDSALYLCASSPGTQNTEAFFGQGTRLTVV.

V and J are TRBV10-3 and TRBJ2-7; 7 positions agree with TRBD2. The CDR3 totals 13 residues. Germline assignment: CDR1 ENHRY and CDR2 SYGVKD. Unmatched junction bases numbered 0, after V lost 2 bases and J lost 2 bases. The CDR3 loop is CAISETSAYEQYF. For the CDR3, the DNA is TGTGCCATCAGTGAGACTAGCGCCTACGAGCAGTACTTC.

The rearrangement joins TRBV5-4 to TRBJ1-2; D call uncertain. The germline V gene has CDR1 SGHNT and CDR2 YYREEE (reference sequence). Trimming took off 0 bases at V and 2 bases at J, with 2 bases between the two ends. This CDR3 contains 12 residues. The CDR3 coding sequence is TGTGCCAGCAGCTTGGACAACTATGGCTACACCTTC. It specifies CASSLDNYGYTF.

This clone was recorded only once. DNA for the CDR3: TGTGCCAGCAGCCCCCGAGGCAGGAGCTCAACTAATGAAAAACTGTTTTTT. Translation gives CASSPRGRSSTNEKLFF. The rearrangement uses TRBV7-9 and TRBJ1-4; no clear D gene. The V gene lost 5 bases and the J gene lost 0 bases, with 16 bases spanning the gap. The CDR3 covers 17 residues. Germline lookup yields CDR1 SEHNR and CDR2 FQNEAQ (reference sequence).